These 18 T cell receptor beta chains were all obtained from the same sample, sequenced in a study of CD8+ T cells in alopecia areata. RNA, once extracted, was reverse transcribed into cDNA for use as the sequencing template. Clones were sequenced by immunoSEQ multiplex PCR, and TCRdb holds only the in-frame ones, with some missing. The sample consists of about 92,000 clones, roughly two fifths of them appearing once. Treatment in this sample: oral pan-JAK inhibitor, 5-10 mg twice daily. The specimen comprised CD8+ T cells sorted from blood, sampled at week 24, from a patient treated with tofacitinib. The receptors come from a human donor with alopecia areata.

V gene TRBV9 combines with J gene TRBJ2-3, with 10 positions matching TRBD2. This CDR3 has 20 amino acids. Germline CDR1 is SGDLS and CDR2 is YYNGEE. The J segment lost 0 bases and the V segment lost 2 bases, leaving 15 bases of the junction unmatched. The CDR3 nucleotides read TGTGCCAGCAGCGTGGGGGTAGTAGCGGGAGGTCCCTATAGCACAGATACGCAGTATTTT. The encoded protein is CASSVGVVAGGPYSTDTQYF. The full variable domain, in which reference TRBV9 and TRBJ2-3 provide the parts outside the CDR3, is DSGVTQTPKHLITATGQRVTLRCSPRSGDLSVYWYQQSLDQGLQFLIQYYNGEERAKGNILERFSAQQFPDLHSELNLSSLELGDSALYFCASSVGVVAGGPYSTDTQYFGPGTRLTVL.

This chain uses TRBV5-1 with TRBJ2-7; TRBD1 is a possible D gene (5 bases). The CDR3 is made up of 16 amino acids. Trimming took 2 bases from V and 5 from J, leaving 20 bases between them. CDR1 SGHRS and CDR2 YFSETQ come from the germline V gene. The CDR3 bases are TGCGCCAGCAGCTTCCCCCCGGGCCAGGGCCCCCACGAGCAGTACTTC. It translates to CASSFPPGQGPHEQYF.

This clone has only a few counts. V is TRBV5-1 and J is TRBJ2-5, with D unresolved. Germline values: CDR1 SGHRS, CDR2 YFSETQ. V was trimmed by 0 bases and J by 3 bases, leaving 6 bases between them. The CDR3 is 13 residues long. Here the CDR3 reads CASSLVPEETQYF. The CDR3 DNA is TGCGCCAGCAGCTTGGTGCCCGAAGAGACCCAGTACTTC.

The chain uses TRBV18 and TRBJ1-5, with D tentatively TRBD1 (6 bases). The CDR3 extends over 12 amino acids. The germline V gene has CDR1 KGHSH and CDR2 LQKENI. Trimming removed 5 bases at V and 4 bases at J, with 6 bases between. The CDR3 sequence: CASSGTNQPQHF. In nucleotides, the CDR3 is TGTGCCAGCTCAGGGACAAATCAGCCCCAGCATTTT.

The chain couples TRBV13 to TRBJ2-3; D gene unclear. Germline CDR1 and CDR2: PRHDT and FYEKMQ (reference sequence). The CDR3 spans 16 residues. V was pared by 0 bases and J by 0 bases, with 10 bases between. The CDR3 loop is CASSLGRSGSTDTQYF. Written as DNA, the CDR3 is TGTGCCAGCAGCTTAGGAAGGTCTGGGAGCACAGATACGCAGTATTTT.

The J gene is TRBJ2-1, the V gene TRBV9, with TRBD2 matching over 8 bases. The CDR3 length is 15 residues. J lost 3 bases, V lost 1 base, and 3 bases had no gene match. Per germline, CDR1 SGDLS and CDR2 YYNGEE. The CDR3 nucleotides read TGTGCCAGCAGCGTATCTAGCGGGCTCTACAATGAGCAGTTCTTC. Amino acids: CASSVSSGLYNEQFF.

The V gene is TRBV29-1, the J gene TRBJ2-5; D possibly uses TRBD1 or TRBD2 (5 bases each). The J call may be mistaken, given a closer DNA end match to TRBJ2-7. CDR1 is SQVTM and CDR2 is ANQGSEA in the germline V gene. This CDR3 contains 13 residues. The CDR3 here is CSVVGEPTYEQYF. DNA of the CDR3: TGCAGCGTTGTGGGGGAGCCGACCTACGAGCAGTACTTC.

The V call is TRBV29-1, the J call TRBJ2-3; the D gene is possibly TRBD2 (5 bases). Germline CDR1 reads SQVTM; CDR2 reads ANQGSEA. The CDR3 sequence is 14 residues long. Trimming pared 5 bases from V and 5 bases from J, leaving 17 bases between. For the CDR3, the DNA is TGCAGCGTTCTTGGACTGCACGGCAGAGATACGCAGTATTTT. Translated, it gives CSVLGLHGRDTQYF.

This chain uses TRBV29-1 with TRBJ1-2; TRBD1 might be the D (5 bases). Per germline, CDR1 SQVTM and CDR2 ANQGSEA. The V and J ends lost 2 bases and 8 bases respectively, with 15 bases between them. There are 13 residues in the CDR3. The CDR3 sequence is CSVEPGLTLGYTF. The CDR3 nucleotides are TGCAGCGTTGAACCAGGGTTGACGCTCGGCTACACCTTC.

This rearrangement joins TRBV7-9 to TRBJ2-7; the match to TRBD1 covers 10 bases. The V gene end was trimmed by 4 bases and the J gene end by 1 base; junction bases not matched to a gene: 4. CDR3 length: 15 residues. Germline lookup yields CDR1 SEHNR and CDR2 FQNEAQ (reference sequence). The CDR3 reads CASSSSDRGSYEQYF. The CDR3 DNA reads TGTGCCAGCAGCTCCTCGGACAGGGGGTCCTACGAGCAGTACTTC.

The table lists this clone with a count of one. The V call is TRBV14, the J call TRBJ2-1; D might be TRBD2 (5 bases). This CDR3 spans 15 amino acids. The germline gives CDR1 SGHDN, CDR2 FVKESK. Trimming removed 5 bases from V and 4 bases from J, with 15 bases in between. The DNA of the CDR3 is TGTGCCAGCAGCTCAGCGGTGGTATCTTACAATGAGCAGTTCTTC. Its protein product is CASSSAVVSYNEQFF.

The chain couples TRBV27 to TRBJ2-7, with TRBD2 identical over 9 bases. Germline CDR1 reads MNHEY; CDR2 reads SMNVEV (reference sequence). The CDR3 is made up of 15 amino acids. Trimming cost V 6 bases and J 6 bases; bases outside gene matches: 12. The CDR3 DNA reads TGTGCCAGCAGCCTCGGCCCTAGCGGGAATCGCGAGCAGTACTTC. It is translated as CASSLGPSGNREQYF.

This chain joins TRBV28 and TRBJ1-5, with 12 bases identical to TRBD1. Germline CDR1 reads MDHEN; CDR2 reads SYDVKM. There are 16 residues in the CDR3. Germline trimming cut 5 bases from V and 5 bases from J; bases unmatched to any gene: 7. The DNA of the CDR3 is TGTGCCAGCAGTCGAACGGGACAGGGGGCGGATCAGCCCCAGCATTTT. Encoded protein: CASSRTGQGADQPQHF.

This clone was seen more than once but under ten times. This chain uses TRBV29-1 with TRBJ2-3; 10 bases are shared with TRBD2. The CDR3 has 14 residues. The germline V gene has CDR1 SQVTM and CDR2 ANQGSEA. After removal of 6 bases from V and 5 bases from J, the junction contained 8 bases not matched to a gene. CDR3 region: CSVRAGGPQDTQYF. The CDR3 coding sequence is TGCAGCGTCAGAGCGGGAGGGCCTCAAGATACGCAGTATTTT.

The chain uses TRBV7-9 and TRBJ1-1; tentative D call: TRBD1 (5 bases). Trimming removed 6 bases at V and 3 bases at J, with 14 bases between. The V gene's germline CDR1 is SEHNR and CDR2 FQNEAQ (reference sequence). The CDR3 has 14 residues. The CDR3 loop is CASRAREGDTEAFF. CDR3 in DNA: TGTGCCAGCAGGGCCAGGGAAGGAGACACTGAAGCTTTCTTT.

This chain uses TRBV11-2 with TRBJ2-7; D is uncertain. This CDR3 is built from 13 residues. The V gene lost 7 bases and the J gene lost 4 bases, with 14 bases spanning the gap. Germline V gene data show CDR1 as SGHAT and CDR2 as FQNNGV. Written as DNA, the CDR3 is TGTGCCAGCACCGCCTCTCATGGGTACGAGCAGTACTTC. It yields the protein CASTASHGYEQYF. The variable domain in full, with the rest retrieved from reference TRBV11-2 and TRBJ2-7, is EAGVAQSPRYKIIEKRQSVAFWCNPISGHATLYWYQQILGQGPKLLIQFQNNGVVDDSQLPKDRFSAERLKGVDSTLKIQPAKLEDSAVYLCASTASHGYEQYFGPGTRLTVT.

This clone occurred a few times. The chain combines TRBV13 with TRBJ1-2; 8 bases are shared with TRBD1. Trimming cost V 6 bases and J 4 bases; bases outside gene matches: 10. The CDR3 is made up of 15 amino acids. Germline V CDR1 and CDR2: PRHDT, FYEKMQ (reference sequence). The CDR3 DNA sequence: TGTGCCAGCAGTCCCGGACAGGGCCGGGGCTATGGCTACACCTTC. Encoded protein: CASSPGQGRGYGYTF.

The chain has TRBV7-9 and TRBJ2-3; TRBD2 matches 12 bases. The V and J ends lost 5 bases and 5 bases, in that order; junction bases with no gene match: 8. The CDR3 spans 16 residues. Looked up from germline, CDR1 is SEHNR and CDR2 is FQNEAQ (reference sequence). CDR3 nucleotide sequence: TGTGCCAGCAGCCCCCTCGGACTAGCGGGATTAGATACGCAGTATTTT. Amino acid sequence: CASSPLGLAGLDTQYF.